The 10 T cell receptor beta chains below come from one sample, sequenced in a study of human T cells and chemical hapten exposure. TCRdb re-called the RACE reads through MiXCR, storing one row per CDR3 protein. The sample records around 99,000 distinct CDR3 sequences, roughly 12% being singletons. Time point of the sample: patch test 1, 2 weeks after DPC sensitization. Treatment meaning: therapeutic diphenylcyclopropenone sensitization with weekly scalp DPC. The sequencing here drew on whole blood, taken in connection with sensitization to the hapten diphenylcyclopropenone (DPC). The receptors were sampled from a woman between 40 and 55 years old with alopecia areata. Some clones in this sample may be carry-over from other donors' samples.

This sequence joins TRBV7-2 and TRBJ2-5, with 9 bases fitting TRBD1. The CDR3 is 14 residues long. Germline V gene data show CDR1 as SGHTA and CDR2 as FQGNSA. Trimming cost V 5 bases and J 5 bases; bases outside gene matches: 6. In nucleotides, the CDR3 is TGTGCCAGCAGCGGAACAGGGGGCGTTGAGACCCAGTACTTC. The encoded protein is CASSGTGGVETQYF.

Details on this clonotype: An end of the junction does not agree with germline; a read error may underlie this. The chain is built from TRBV6-1 and TRBJ2-1; D remains unclear. Germline V lookup: CDR1 MNHNS, CDR2 SASEGT. The CDR3 length is 12 residues. Written as DNA, the CDR3 is TGTGCCAGCACCACTGAGTCCAACGAGTTAGTCTTC. It translates to CASTTESNELVF.

This clonotype was counted only a few times. This chain connects TRBV20-1 to TRBJ1-4; D remains unclear. Trimming removed 1 base from V and 2 bases from J, with 8 bases in between. Germline-derived CDR1 and CDR2 are DFQATT and SNEGSKA (reference sequence). The CDR3 sequence is 14 residues long. CDR3 DNA: TGCAGTGCTAGAGTGGGCAGGACTAATGAAAAACTGTTTTTT. Its protein is CSARVGRTNEKLFF.

CDR3 nucleotide sequence: TGTGCCATCAGTGTTAACCTCGGCACTGAAGCTTTCTTT. Amino acids: CAISVNLGTEAFF. J is TRBJ1-1 and V is TRBV10-3; D uncertain. This CDR3 has 13 residues. V was trimmed by 4 bases and J by 4 bases, leaving 10 bases between them. Germline CDR1 ENHRY, CDR2 SYGVKD.

This clonotype was recorded a few times. The chain recombines TRBV5-4 with TRBJ2-2; D gene uncertain. V was clipped by 1 base and J by 7 bases, with 5 bases between them. Germline CDR1 SGHNT, CDR2 YYREEE (reference sequence). This CDR3 has 12 amino acids. The CDR3 loop reads CASSLKDGELFF. In DNA form, the CDR3 reads TGTGCCAGCAGCTTGAAAGACGGGGAGCTGTTTTTT.

V is TRBV12-3 or TRBV12-4 and J is TRBJ2-5; D possibly corresponds to TRBD2 (5 bases). There are 14 residues in the CDR3. V was cut by 3 bases and J by 5 bases, with 13 bases left in between. Here the CDR3 reads CASSLSPPGETQYF. The CDR3 bases are TGTGCCAGCAGTTTGTCTCCTCCGGGGGAGACCCAGTACTTC.

This chain uses TRBV21-1 with TRBJ2-2; the D call TRBD2 from the table was never checked on the DNA. TRBV21-1 is given as a pseudogene. CDR3 length: 16 residues. The CDR3 is CASSKEAGENTGELFF. CDR3 nucleotides: TGTGCCAGCAGCAAAGAAGCGGGAGAGAACACCGGGGAGCTGTTTTTT.

In its sample, this clonotype was seen a few times. The genes are TRBV28 and TRBJ2-5; 13 nucleotides line up with TRBD2. The CDR3 is 15 amino acids. V lost 3 bases, J lost 7 bases, and 5 bases stayed unmatched. CDR1 is MDHEN and CDR2 is SYDVKM in the germline V gene. The CDR3 region has the DNA TGTGCCAGCAGTTTTCTTACTAGCGGGAGGGGGACCCAGTACTTC. As protein: CASSFLTSGRGTQYF.

This sequence joins TRBV11-2 and TRBJ1-2; 7 nucleotides agree with TRBD1. The CDR3 has 14 amino acids. Germline V gives CDR1 SGHAT, CDR2 FQNNGV. The trim removed 0 bases at V and 7 bases at J, leaving 5 bases unmatched. The CDR3 nucleotides read TGTGCCAGCAGCTTAGATCCCGACAGGGCTGGCTACACCTTC. The encoded protein is CASSLDPDRAGYTF.

This clonotype was detected only a few times. This chain links TRBV28 with TRBJ1-2; no clear D. CDR1 is MDHEN, CDR2 SYDVKM, per germline. The ends were cut back, 7 bases at V and 3 bases at J, with 18 bases in the middle. The CDR3 contains 15 residues. The CDR3 nucleotides are TGTGCCAGCACCAGAACCGGCAATAGAGACTATGGCTACACCTTC. Its translation: CASTRTGNRDYGYTF.